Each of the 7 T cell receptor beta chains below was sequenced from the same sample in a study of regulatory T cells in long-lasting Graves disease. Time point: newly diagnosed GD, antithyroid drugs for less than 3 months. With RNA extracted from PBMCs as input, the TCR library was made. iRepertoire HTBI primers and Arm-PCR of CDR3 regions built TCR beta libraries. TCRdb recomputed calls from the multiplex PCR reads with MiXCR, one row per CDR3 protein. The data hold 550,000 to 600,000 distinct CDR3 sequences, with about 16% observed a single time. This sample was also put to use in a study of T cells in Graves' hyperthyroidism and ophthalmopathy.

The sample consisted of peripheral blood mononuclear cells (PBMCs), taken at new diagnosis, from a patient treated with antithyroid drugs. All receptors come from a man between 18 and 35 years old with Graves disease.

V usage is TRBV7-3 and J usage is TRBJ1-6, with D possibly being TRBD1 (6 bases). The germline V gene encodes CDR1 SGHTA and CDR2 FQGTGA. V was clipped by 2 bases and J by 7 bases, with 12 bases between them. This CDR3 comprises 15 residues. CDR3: CASSLDAGDNSPLHF. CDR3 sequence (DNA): TGTGCCAGCAGCTTAGATGCAGGGGACAATTCACCCCTCCACTTT.

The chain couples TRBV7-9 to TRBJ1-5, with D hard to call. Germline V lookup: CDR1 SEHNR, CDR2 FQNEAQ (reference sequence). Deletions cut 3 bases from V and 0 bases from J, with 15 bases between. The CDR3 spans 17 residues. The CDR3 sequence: CASSFTPVGYSNQPQHF. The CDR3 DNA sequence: TGTGCCAGCAGCTTCACCCCCGTGGGGTATAGCAATCAGCCCCAGCATTTT.

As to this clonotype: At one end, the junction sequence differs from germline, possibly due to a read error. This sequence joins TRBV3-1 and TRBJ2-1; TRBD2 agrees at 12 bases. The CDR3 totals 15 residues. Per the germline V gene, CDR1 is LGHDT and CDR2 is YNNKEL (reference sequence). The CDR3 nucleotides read TGTGCCAGCAGCCAGACTAGCGGGAGCTACAATGAGCAGCTCTTC. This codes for CASSQTSGSYNEQLF.

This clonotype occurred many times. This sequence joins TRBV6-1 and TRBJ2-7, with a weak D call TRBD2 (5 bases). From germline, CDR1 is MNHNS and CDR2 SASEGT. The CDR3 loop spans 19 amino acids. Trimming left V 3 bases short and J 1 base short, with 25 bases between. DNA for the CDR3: TGTGCCAGCAGTGAGGACGAGATCCCAAAAAGGACTTTTTCCTACGAGCAGTACTTC. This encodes CASSEDEIPKRTFSYEQYF.

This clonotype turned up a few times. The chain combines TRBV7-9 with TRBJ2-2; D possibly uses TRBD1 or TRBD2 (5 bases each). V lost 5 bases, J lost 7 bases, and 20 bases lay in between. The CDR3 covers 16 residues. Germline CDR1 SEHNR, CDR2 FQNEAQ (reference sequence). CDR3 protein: CASSQTGAGTNGELFF. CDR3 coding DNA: TGTGCCAGCAGCCAAACTGGGGCAGGGACGAACGGGGAGCTGTTTTTT.

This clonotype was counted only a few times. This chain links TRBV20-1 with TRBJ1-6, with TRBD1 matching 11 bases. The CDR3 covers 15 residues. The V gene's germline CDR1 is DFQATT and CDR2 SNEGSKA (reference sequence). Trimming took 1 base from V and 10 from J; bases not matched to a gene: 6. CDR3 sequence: CSARGRTGGESPLHF. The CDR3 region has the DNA TGCAGTGCTAGAGGCCGGACAGGGGGCGAATCACCCCTCCACTTT.

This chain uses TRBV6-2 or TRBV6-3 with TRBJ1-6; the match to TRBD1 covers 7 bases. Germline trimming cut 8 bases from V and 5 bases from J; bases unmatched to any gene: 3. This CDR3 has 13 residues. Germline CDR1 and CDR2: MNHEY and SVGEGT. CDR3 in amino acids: CASPGTDNSPLHF. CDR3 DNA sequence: TGTGCCAGCCCAGGGACAGATAATTCACCCCTCCACTTT.